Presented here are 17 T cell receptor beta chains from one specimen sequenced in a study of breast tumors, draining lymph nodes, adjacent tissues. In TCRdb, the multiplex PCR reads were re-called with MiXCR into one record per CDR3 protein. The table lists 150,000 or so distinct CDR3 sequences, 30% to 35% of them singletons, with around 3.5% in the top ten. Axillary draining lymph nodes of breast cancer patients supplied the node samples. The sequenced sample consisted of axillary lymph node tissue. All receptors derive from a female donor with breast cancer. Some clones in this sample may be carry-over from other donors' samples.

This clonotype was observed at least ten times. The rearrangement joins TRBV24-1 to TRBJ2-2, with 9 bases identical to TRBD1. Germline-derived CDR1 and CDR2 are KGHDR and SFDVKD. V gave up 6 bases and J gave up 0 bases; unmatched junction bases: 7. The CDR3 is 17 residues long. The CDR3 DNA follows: TGTGCCACCAGTCCTTACAGGGGGCTTGCGAACACCGGGGAGCTGTTTTTT. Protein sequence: CATSPYRGLANTGELFF.

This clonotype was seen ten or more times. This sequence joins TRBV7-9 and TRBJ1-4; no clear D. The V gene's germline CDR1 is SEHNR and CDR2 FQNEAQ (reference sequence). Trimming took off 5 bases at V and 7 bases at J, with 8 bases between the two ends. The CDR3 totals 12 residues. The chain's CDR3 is CASSHEVEKLFF. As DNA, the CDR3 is TGTGCCAGCAGCCACGAGGTTGAAAAACTGTTTTTT.

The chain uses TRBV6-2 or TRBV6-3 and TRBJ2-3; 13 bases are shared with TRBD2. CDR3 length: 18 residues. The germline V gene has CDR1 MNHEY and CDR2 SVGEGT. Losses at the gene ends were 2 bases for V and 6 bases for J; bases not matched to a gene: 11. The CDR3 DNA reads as TGTGCCAGCAGTTACCCCAATACTAGCGGGAGGGCCTGGGATACGCAGTATTTT. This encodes CASSYPNTSGRAWDTQYF.

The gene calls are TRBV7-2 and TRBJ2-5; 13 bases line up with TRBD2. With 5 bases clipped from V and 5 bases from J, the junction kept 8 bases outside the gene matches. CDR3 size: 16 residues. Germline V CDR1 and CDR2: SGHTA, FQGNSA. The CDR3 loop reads CASSRELAGGGETQYF. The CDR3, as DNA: TGTGCCAGCAGCAGGGAACTAGCGGGAGGGGGGGAGACCCAGTACTTC. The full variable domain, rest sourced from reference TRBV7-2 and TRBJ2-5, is GAGVSQSPSNKVTEKGKDVELRCDPISGHTALYWYRQSLGQGLEFLIYFQGNSAPDKSGLPSDRFSAERTGGSVSTLTIQRTQQEDSAVYLCASSRELAGGGETQYFGPGTRLLVL.

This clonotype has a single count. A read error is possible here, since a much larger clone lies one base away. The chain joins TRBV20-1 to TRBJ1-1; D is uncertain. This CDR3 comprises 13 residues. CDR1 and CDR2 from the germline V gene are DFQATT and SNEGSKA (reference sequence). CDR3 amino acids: CNASADVNTEAFF. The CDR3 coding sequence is TGCAATGCTAGTGCAGACGTGAACACTGAAGCTTTCTTT.

This CDR3 is CASRRTEVYEQYF. The CDR3 nucleotides read TGTGCCAGCAGGAGGACGGAGGTCTACGAGCAGTACTTC. The J gene is TRBJ2-7, the V gene TRBV6-6, with D possibly being TRBD2 (5 bases). The germline CDR1 and CDR2 sequences are MNHNY and SVGAGI (reference sequence). There are 13 residues in the CDR3. With 6 bases removed from V and 3 bases from J, the gap between germline ends came to 12 bases.

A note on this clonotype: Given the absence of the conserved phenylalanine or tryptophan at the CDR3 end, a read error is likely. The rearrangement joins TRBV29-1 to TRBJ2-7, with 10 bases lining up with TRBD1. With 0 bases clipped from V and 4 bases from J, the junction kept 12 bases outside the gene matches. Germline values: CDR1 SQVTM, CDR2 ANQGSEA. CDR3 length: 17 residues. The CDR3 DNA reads TGCAGCGTTGAAGACCCTGCAAGAGGGACAGGGGTTTACGAGCAGTACTCC. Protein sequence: CSVEDPARGTGVYEQYS.

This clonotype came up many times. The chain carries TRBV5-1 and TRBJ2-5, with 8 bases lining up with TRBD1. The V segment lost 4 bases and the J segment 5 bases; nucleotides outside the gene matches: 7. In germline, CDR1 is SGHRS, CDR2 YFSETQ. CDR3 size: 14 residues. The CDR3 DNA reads TGCGCCAGCAGCCCTCGGACAGGGATTGAGACCCAGTACTTC. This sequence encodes CASSPRTGIETQYF.

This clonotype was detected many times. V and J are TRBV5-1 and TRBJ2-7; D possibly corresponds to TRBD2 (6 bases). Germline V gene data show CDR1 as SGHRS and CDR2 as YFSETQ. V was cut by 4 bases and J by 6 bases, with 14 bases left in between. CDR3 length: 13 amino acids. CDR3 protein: CASSGTGVGEQYF. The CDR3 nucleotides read TGCGCCAGCAGCGGGACTGGCGTCGGCGAGCAGTACTTC.

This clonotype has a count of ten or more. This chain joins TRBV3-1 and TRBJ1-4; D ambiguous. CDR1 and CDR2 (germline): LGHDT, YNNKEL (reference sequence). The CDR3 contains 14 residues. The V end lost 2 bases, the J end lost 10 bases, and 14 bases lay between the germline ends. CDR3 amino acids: CASSQRTNAAKLFF. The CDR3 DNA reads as TGTGCCAGCAGCCAAAGGACTAACGCAGCAAAACTGTTTTTT.

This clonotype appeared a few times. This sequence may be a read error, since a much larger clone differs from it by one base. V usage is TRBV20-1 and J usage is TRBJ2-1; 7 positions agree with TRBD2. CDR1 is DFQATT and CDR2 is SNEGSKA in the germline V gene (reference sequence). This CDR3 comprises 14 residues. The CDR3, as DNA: TGCAGTGCTCCGGGGGGAAGCTCCTACACTGAGCAGTTCTTC. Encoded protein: CSAPGGSSYTEQFF.

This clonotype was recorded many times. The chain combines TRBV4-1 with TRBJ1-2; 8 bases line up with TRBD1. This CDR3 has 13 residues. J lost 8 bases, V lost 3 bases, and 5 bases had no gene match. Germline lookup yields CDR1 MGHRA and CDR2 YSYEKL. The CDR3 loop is CASSQDRAGGYTF. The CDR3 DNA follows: TGCGCCAGCAGCCAGGACAGGGCGGGGGGCTACACCTTC.

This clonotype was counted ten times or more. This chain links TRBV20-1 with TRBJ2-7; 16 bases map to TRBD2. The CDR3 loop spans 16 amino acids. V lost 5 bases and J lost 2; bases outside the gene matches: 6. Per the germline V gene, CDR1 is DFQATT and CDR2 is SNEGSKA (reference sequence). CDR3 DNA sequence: TGCAGTGCTGCGGGACTAGCGGGAGGGTATACCTACGAGCAGTACTTC. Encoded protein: CSAAGLAGGYTYEQYF.

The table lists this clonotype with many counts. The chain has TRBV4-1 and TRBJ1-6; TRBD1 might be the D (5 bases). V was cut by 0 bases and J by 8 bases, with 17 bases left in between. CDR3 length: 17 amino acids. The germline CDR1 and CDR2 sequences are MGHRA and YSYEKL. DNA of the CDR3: TGCGCCAGCAGCCAAGACCCGAACCAGGGAAATCATTCACCCCTCCACTTT. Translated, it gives CASSQDPNQGNHSPLHF.

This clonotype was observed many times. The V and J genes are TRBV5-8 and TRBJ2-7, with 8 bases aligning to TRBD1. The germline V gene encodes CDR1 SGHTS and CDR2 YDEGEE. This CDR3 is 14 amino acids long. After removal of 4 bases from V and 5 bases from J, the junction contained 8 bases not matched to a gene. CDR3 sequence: CASSDGQGRHEQYF. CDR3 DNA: TGTGCCAGCAGCGACGGACAGGGTCGACACGAGCAGTACTTC.

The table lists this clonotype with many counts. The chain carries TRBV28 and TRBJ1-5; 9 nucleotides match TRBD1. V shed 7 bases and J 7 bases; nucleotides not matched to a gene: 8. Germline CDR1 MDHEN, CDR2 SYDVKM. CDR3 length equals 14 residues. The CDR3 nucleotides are TGTGCCAGCAACCCGGGACAGGGATACCAGCCCCAGCATTTT. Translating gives CASNPGQGYQPQHF. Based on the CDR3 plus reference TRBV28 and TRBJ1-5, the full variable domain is DVKVTQSSRYLVKRTGEKVFLECVQDMDHENMFWYRQDPGLGLRLIYFSYDVKMKEKGDIPEGYSVSREKKERFSLILESASTNQTSMYLCASNPGQGYQPQHFGDGTRLSIL.

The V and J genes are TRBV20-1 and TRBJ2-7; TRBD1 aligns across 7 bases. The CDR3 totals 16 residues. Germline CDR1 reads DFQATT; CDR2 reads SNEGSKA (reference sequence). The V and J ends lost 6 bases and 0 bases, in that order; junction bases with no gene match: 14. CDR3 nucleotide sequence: TGCAGTGCCAGCAGCGTAGACGGGACAGTCTCCTACGAGCAGTACTTC. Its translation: CSASSVDGTVSYEQYF.